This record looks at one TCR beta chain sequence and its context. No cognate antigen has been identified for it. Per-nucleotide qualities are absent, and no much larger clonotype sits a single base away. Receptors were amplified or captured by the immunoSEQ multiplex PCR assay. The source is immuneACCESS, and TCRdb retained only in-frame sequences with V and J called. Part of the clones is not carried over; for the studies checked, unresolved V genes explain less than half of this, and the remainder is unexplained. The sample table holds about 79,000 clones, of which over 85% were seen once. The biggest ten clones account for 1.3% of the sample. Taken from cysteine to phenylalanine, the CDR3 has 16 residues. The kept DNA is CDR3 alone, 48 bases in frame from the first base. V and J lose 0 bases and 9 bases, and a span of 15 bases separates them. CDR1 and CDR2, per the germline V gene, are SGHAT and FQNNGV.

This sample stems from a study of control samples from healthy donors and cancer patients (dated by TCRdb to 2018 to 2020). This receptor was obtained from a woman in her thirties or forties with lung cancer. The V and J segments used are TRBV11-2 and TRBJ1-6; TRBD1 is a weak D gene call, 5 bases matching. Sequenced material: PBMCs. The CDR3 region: CASSLEGEPPGSPLHF. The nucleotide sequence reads TGTGCCAGCAGCTTAGAGGGGGAGCCTCCTGGTTCACCCCTCCACTTT.